This paragraph reports one T cell receptor (beta chain). No antigen is known for it. Base qualities are missing; no much larger clone stands one base away. The sample is drawn from a study of blood T cells in healthy people across ages (dated by TCRdb to 2014 to 2015). Regarding the complete study: In model experiments, roughly one uniquely barcoded TCR beta cDNA molecule per two T cells was captured by template switching. Donors were grouped into four age groups: young (average approximately 16 years), middle-aged (around 39), aged (around 60) and long-lived (82). Using the same blood draw, the study looked at two additional independent replicas of 1 million unique cDNA reads for two donors, one aged 18 to 30 and the other aged 80 or older. To avoid experimental bias, donors of different ages were randomly spread across the sequencing lanes. To track age-related changes in TCR beta repertoire diversity, the study relied on deep sequencing normalized with unique cDNA molecular identifiers.

The library was produced with 5' RACE. Sequencing relied on an Illumina HiSeq 2500. A second PCR of roughly 6 to 11 cycles was performed with a sample-barcoded 5' primer and a J-beta primer mix. Each TCR beta cDNA molecule received a unique molecular identifier from a template-switch 5' adaptor carrying 12 random nucleotides. At least 2.5 million CDR3-containing paired-end reads were obtained from each sample. All of the RNA was converted into first-strand cDNA using the Mint cDNA synthesis kit, with a TRBC-specific oligonucleotide serving as the primer. Following uracil-DNA glycosylase treatment, all cDNA underwent a first 18-cycle PCR with the universal primers M1SS and BC2_uni_R. The study's own analysis went as follows. Each sample was normalized by randomly selecting 1 million high-quality reads, each carrying a distinct molecular identifier. Instead of being binned into consensus sequences, reads with shared molecular identifiers were discarded. MiTCR, set to a Q25 quality threshold and the strictest error-elimination algorithm, was used for CDR3 identification, clonotype clustering and error correction. Lower-bound total TCR beta diversity was estimated with a nonparametric unseen species model using Euler transformation. TCRdb reprocessed the public reads (quality trimming at Q25 with fastp, clone calling with MiXCR) and kept in-frame beta chains. Duplicate CDR3 protein sequences are folded into a single record with the most common DNA and genes. The V and J calls and clone size come from TCRdb's table, not from the authors' own analysis. This sample is represented by approximately 800,000 distinct CDR3 sequences; around two thirds of them were singletons. In total, the top ten clones hold around a quarter of the sample.

There are 18 amino acids in the CDR3, from cysteine to phenylalanine inclusive. CDR3 DNA is the only sequence kept; it has 54 bases, read in frame from the first base. The germline V gene supplies CDR1 MRHNA and CDR2 SNTAGT. The germline ends are 23 bases apart after V is trimmed by 3 bases and J by 5 bases. Study-wide conclusions, independent of this receptor: Estimates of total diversity from one million sequenced T cells were regarded as lower bounds and underestimates. Compared with the aged group, the long-lived group had more naive CD4+ T cells, fewer expanded clones and increased TCR diversity, a pattern suggesting age selection. Observed TCR beta diversity per million T cells fell roughly linearly with age, and a significant reduction was already apparent by age roughly 40. Because donor CMV infection status was unknown, age-related changes in expanded clonotypes were potentially confounded. The percentage of naive T cells measured by flow cytometry correlated strongly with observed TCR beta diversity. Since profiling was done on bulk unsorted PBMCs, naive and antigen-experienced compartments could not be conclusively compared.

Systemically healthy Caucasian individuals from Russia, approximately 39 in total and aged about 6 to 100 years, were included as donors. About 10 milliliters of peripheral blood were collected from each donor into EDTA-treated Vacutainer tubes. Ficoll-Paque density-gradient centrifugation was used to isolate PBMCs, with at least 6.5 million per sample. Trizol reagent was used to extract total RNA from the PBMCs, yielding at least 6 micrograms per sample. For every donor, an aliquot of PBMCs went through flow cytometry to measure the percentages of naive CD45RAhigh/CD27high T cells. The chain joins TRBV6-4 to TRBJ2-1; the D gene cannot be named for sure. This receptor was taken from a man aged 25 to 45 in good health. Sequenced material: blood. The bases read TGTGCCAGCAGTGAAGTGAGAGTGGCCCTCTCGGTGGACAATGAGCAGTTCTTC. Translated, this is CASSEVRVALSVDNEQFF.